This T cell receptor (beta chain) is drawn from a study of low-dose radiotherapy and immunotherapy resistance in tumors. Study background: With fractions of 0.5 Gy given every 2 weeks, Cohort 1 accumulated a total of 6.5 Gy.

The length of the CDR3 is 14 residues. Germline values: CDR1 SEHNR, CDR2 FQNEAQ (reference sequence). Between the trimmed V and J ends, which lost 5 bases and 8 bases, there was a span of 16 bases. Time point specified: after trial treatment. Treatment indicated: LDRT plus nivolumab, ipilimumab, low-dose cyclophosphamide and aspirin (RACIN trial). First-strand cDNA relied on TRAV- and TRBV-specific primers spanning alpha and beta chains. TCR amplification involved about 20 PCR cycles with a constant-region primer and V-primer adapter. TCRdb itself ran the reads through MiXCR, one entry per CDR3 protein. The sample has around 100,000 distinct CDR3 sequences; more than 20% are singletons. Many counts were recorded for this clonotype.

Sequenced material: PBMCs, taken after low-dose radiotherapy plus immunotherapy. The clonotype comes from a male donor with prostate cancer. This chain connects TRBV7-9 to TRBJ1-3; weak D call: TRBD1 (5 bases). CDR3 loop: CASSQTVEGDTIYF. In DNA, the CDR3 is TGTGCCAGCAGCCAGACAGTCGAAGGGGACACCATATATTTT. Variable domain in full (rest from reference TRBV7-9 and TRBJ1-3): DTGVSQNPRHKITKRGQNVTFRCDPISEHNRLYWYRQTLGQGPEFLTYFQNEAQLEKSRLLSDRFSAERPKGSFSTLEIQRTEQGDSAMYLCASSQTVEGDTIYFGEGSWLTVV.